This T cell receptor (beta chain) emerged from a study of blood T cells in healthy people across ages. Background on the study: About one barcoded TCR beta cDNA was captured per two T cells. Study conclusions and caveats: Unknown donor CMV status possibly confounded expanded clonotype changes. Investigators treated diversity estimates from one million T cells as underestimates.

For the second PCR, which ran for roughly 6 to 12 cycles, a sample-barcoded 5' primer and a J-beta primer mix were used. TCRdb called the 5' RACE reads again in MiXCR, with one record for every CDR3 protein. The sample includes hundreds of thousands of distinct CDR3 sequences, more than 40% of them seen just once. The sample holds a few counts of this clonotype. No antigen is known for it. CDR3 size: 14 residues. V was trimmed by 4 bases and J by 4 bases, leaving 12 bases between them. Germline CDR1 and CDR2: MDHEN and SYDVKM. This receptor was obtained from an older woman in good health. The specimen sequenced was blood. V is TRBV28 and J is TRBJ2-3, with a weak D call TRBD1 (5 bases). The CDR3 is CASSYQGVPDTQYF. The DNA for the CDR3 is TGTGCCAGCAGTTATCAGGGTGTCCCAGATACGCAGTATTTT. The entire variable domain, with the rest obtained from reference TRBV28 and TRBJ2-3, is as follows: DVKVTQSSRYLVKRTGEKVFLECVQDMDHENMFWYRQDPGLGLRLIYFSYDVKMKEKGDIPEGYSVSREKKERFSLILESASTNQTSMYLCASSYQGVPDTQYFGPGTRLTVL.